This is a list of T cell receptor beta chains from one sample in a study of T-cell memory formation after mild COVID-19. TCRdb used MiXCR to reprocess the 5' RACE reads, holding one entry per CDR3 protein. The sample lists about 170,000 distinct CDR3 sequences, 13% occurring once. The sequencing sample was made of PBMCs or a T cell subset sorted from them (not recorded which). The receptors stem from a young man who had mild COVID-19 (a few samples of this study predate the infection). Cell type and time point are not known. CDR3s include the opening cysteine and the closing phenylalanine or tryptophan. D genes are given only for firm matches. Rows may omit the clone size; those that give it use once, few, many or a size class.

clone size,V gene,D gene,CDR3 length,J gene,CDR3 DNA,CDR3 protein
few,TRBV6-1,TRBD2,15,TRBJ2-5,TGTGCCAGCAGCGAGGGACTAGCGGGACAAGAGACCCAGTACTTC,CASSEGLAGQETQYF
few,TRBV5-1,TRBD2,16,TRBJ2-3,TGCGCCAGCAGAACCGGGACTAGCGGGGCCACAGATACGCAGTATTTT,CASRTGTSGATDTQYF
few,TRBV4-3,-,15,TRBJ2-7,TGCGCCAGCAGCCATCAAGCGGAAAGCTCCTACGAGCAGTACTTC,CASSHQAESSYEQYF
-,TRBV5-1,TRBD1,15,TRBJ2-5,TGCGCCAGCAGCACCGGGACAGGGAGGATAGAGACCCAGTACTTC,CASSTGTGRIETQYF
-,TRBV7-2,-,16,TRBJ1-1,TGTGCCAGCAGCTTAGCGCCTGGCAGCTTGAACACTGAAGCTTTCTTT,CASSLAPGSLNTEAFF
many,TRBV20-1,TRBD2,15,TRBJ2-2,TGCAGTGCCAGGCGAGAGCGGGGTTACACCGGGGAGCTGTTTTTT,CSARRERGYTGELFF
-,TRBV12-3/TRBV12-4,-,13,TRBJ1-1,TGTGCCAGCAGACCTGGGTCAGGGGAGATCGCTTTCTTT,CASRPGSGEIAFF
-,TRBV6-5,-,13,TRBJ1-1,TGTGCCAGCAGGGACAGCGGAGGCACTGAAGCTTTCTTT,CASRDSGGTEAFF
-,TRBV6-5,-,17,TRBJ1-6,TGTGCCAGCAGTTACCGGGGACCGATCTCCTATAATTCACCCCTCCACTTT,CASSYRGPISYNSPLHF
-,TRBV6-2/TRBV6-3,-,16,TRBJ1-2,TGTGCCAGCAGTTACGGTCCAGGTGTGGGGGGCTATGGCTACACCTTC,CASSYGPGVGGYGYTF
few,TRBV20-1,-,12,TRBJ2-7,TGCAGTGCTCGGGTTGCGGCTGGCGAGCAGTACTTC,CSARVAAGEQYF